This T cell receptor (beta chain) was sequenced during a study of a mutant IDH1 vaccine in newly diagnosed glioma. Looking at the study overall: Averaging approximately 40 years of age, treated patients were about 62% male and about 38% female.

Sequencing was performed with immunoSEQ multiplex PCR; in TCRdb, only in-frame clones are kept and a portion is missing. Here the sample spans over 55,000 clones, around 83% being singletons. V lost 6 bases to trimming and J lost 4 bases; unmatched junction nucleotides: 8. The CDR3 contains 14 residues. From germline, CDR1 is SGHVS and CDR2 FQNEAQ. Sample time point: baseline, week 1 (first vaccination visit). As to treatment: pre-vaccination baseline after standard-of-care therapy. The chain has TRBV7-8 and TRBJ2-7; 8 bases are a match to TRBD2. The sequence derives from a woman aged 18-29 years with glioma. Some clones in this sample may be carry-over from other donors' samples. This sample comprised peripheral blood mononuclear cells (PBMCs), obtained from a glioma patient treated with radiotherapy, temozolomide or both. The CDR3 protein is CASRPGGRGYEQYF. CDR3 bases: TGTGCCAGCAGGCCGGGGGGGCGCGGGTACGAGCAGTACTTC. Supplemented by reference TRBV7-8 and TRBJ2-7, the full variable domain reads GAGVSQSPRYKVAKRGQDVALRCDPISGHVSLFWYQQALGQGPEFLTYFQNEAQLDKSGLPSDRFFAERPEGSVSTLKIQRTQQEDSAVYLCASRPGGRGYEQYFGPGTRLTVT.